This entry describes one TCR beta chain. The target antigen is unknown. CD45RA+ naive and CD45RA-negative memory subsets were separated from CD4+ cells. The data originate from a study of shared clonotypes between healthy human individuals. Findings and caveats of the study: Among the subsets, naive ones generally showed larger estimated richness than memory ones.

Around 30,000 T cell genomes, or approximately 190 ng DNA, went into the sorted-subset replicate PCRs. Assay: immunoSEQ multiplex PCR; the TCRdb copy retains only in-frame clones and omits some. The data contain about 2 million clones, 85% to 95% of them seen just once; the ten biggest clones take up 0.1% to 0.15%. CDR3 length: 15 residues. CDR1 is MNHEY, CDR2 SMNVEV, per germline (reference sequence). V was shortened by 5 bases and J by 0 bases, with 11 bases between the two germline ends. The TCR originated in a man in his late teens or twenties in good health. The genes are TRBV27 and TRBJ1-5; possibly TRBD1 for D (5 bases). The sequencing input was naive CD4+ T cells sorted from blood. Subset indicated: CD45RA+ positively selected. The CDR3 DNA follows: TGTGCCAGCAGTCCCCGGGGGATTAGCAATCAGCCCCAGCATTTT. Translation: CASSPRGISNQPQHF.